This TCR beta chain was observed in a study of T cell repertoires in cytomegalovirus infection. TCRdb re-analysed the reads in MiXCR, keeping a single row per CDR3 protein. The sample shows some 800,000 distinct CDR3 sequences, roughly 28% of them seen only once. Trimming pared 4 bases from V and 14 bases from J, leaving 11 bases between. The CDR3 runs 10 residues. The germline gives CDR1 MNHGY, CDR2 SAAAGT. As concerns this clonotype: The antigen is unknown.

The sample was cultured CD8+ T cells from PBMCs, taken from culture after CMV antigen stimulation. This receptor was identified in a human donor in good health (CMV status not recorded). Some clones in this sample may be carry-over from other donors' samples. This chain joins TRBV6-8 and TRBJ1-2, with D hard to call. CDR3 sequence reads: CASSSPARTF. CDR3 nucleotide sequence: TGTGCCAGCAGTTCTCCCGCTAGAACCTTC.